The clone carrying this TCR beta chain was detected ten times or more. The antigen is unknown. This sample was included in a study of neurological immune-mediated disorders. Points from the study as a whole: Healthy controls had more TCR clonal expansion than multiple sclerosis, which showed the least, whereas HTLV-1-associated myelopathy showed the most.

Germline V gives CDR1 SGHTA, CDR2 FQGNSA. This CDR3 has 13 amino acids. Between the trimmed V and J ends, which lost 2 bases and 9 bases, there was a span of 11 bases. TCRdb re-called the 5' RACE reads with MiXCR, one entry per CDR3 protein. The table lists 70,000 or so distinct CDR3 sequences, 4% to 6% of them singletons. The chain carries TRBV7-2 and TRBJ2-1; D gene ambiguous. Sequences were obtained from PBMCs. The TCR originated in a woman in her 30s with multiple sclerosis. CDR3 sequence (DNA): TGTGCCAGCAGCTTAAAGGCAGTCCCTGAGCAGTTCTTC. Protein product: CASSLKAVPEQFF.